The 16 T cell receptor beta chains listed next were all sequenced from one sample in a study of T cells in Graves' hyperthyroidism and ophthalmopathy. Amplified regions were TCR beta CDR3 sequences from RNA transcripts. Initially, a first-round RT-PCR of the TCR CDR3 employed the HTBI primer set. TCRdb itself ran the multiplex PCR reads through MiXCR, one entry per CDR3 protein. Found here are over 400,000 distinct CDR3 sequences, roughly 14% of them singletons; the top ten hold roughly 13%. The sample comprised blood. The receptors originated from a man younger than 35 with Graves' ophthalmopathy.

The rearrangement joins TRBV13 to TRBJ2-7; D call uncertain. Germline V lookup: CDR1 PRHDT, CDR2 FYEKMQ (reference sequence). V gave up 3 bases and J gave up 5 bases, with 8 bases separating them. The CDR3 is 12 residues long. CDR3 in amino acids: CASSFGQNEQYF. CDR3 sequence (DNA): TGTGCCAGCAGCTTCGGGCAGAACGAGCAGTACTTC.

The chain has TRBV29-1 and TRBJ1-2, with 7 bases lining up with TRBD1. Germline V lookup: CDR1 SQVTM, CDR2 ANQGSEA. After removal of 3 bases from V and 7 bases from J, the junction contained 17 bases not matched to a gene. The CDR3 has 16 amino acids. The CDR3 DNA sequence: TGCAGCGTTGATTTCCCCCAGGGGGAAGGTTCGGGTGGCTACACCTTC. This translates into CSVDFPQGEGSGGYTF.

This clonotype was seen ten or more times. For the CDR3, the DNA is TGTGCCAGCACCTTTACAGGGGAAAATTCACCCCTCCACTTT. Translating gives CASTFTGENSPLHF. V usage is TRBV6-1 and J usage is TRBJ1-6; 7 positions match TRBD1. J lost 7 bases, V lost 7 bases, and 7 bases had no gene match. The CDR3 contains 14 residues. From germline, CDR1 is MNHNS and CDR2 SASEGT.

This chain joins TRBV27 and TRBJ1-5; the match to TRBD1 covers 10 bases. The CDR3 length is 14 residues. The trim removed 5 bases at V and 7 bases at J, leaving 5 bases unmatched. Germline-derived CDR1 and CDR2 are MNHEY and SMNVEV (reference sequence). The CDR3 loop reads CASSLTGGRQPQHF. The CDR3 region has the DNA TGTGCCAGCAGTCTGACAGGGGGCAGACAGCCCCAGCATTTT.

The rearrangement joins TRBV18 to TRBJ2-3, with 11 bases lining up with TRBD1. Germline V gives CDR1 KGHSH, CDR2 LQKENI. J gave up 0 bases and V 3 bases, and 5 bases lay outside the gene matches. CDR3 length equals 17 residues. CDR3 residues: CASSPRGQGASTDTQYF. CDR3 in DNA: TGTGCCAGCTCACCCAGAGGACAGGGGGCCAGCACAGATACGCAGTATTTT.

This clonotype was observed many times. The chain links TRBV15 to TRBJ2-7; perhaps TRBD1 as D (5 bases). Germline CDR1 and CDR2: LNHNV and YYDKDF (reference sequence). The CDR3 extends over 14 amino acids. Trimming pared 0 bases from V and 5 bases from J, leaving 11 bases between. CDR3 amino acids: CATSRDQGRHEQYF. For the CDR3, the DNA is TGTGCCACCAGCAGAGATCAGGGTAGGCACGAGCAGTACTTC.

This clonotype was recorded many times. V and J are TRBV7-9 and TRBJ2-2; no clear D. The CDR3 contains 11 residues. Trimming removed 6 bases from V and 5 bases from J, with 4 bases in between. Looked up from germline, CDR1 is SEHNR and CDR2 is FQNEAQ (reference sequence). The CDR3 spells CASRRTGELFF. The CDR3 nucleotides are TGTGCCAGCAGGAGGACCGGGGAGCTGTTTTTT.

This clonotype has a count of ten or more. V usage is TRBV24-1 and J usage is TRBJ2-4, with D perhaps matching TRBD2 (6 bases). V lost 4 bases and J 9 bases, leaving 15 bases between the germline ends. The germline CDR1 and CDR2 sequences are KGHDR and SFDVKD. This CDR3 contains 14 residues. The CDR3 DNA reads TGTGCCACCAGTGAATCGGGACTCGGGGGCATTCAGTACTTC. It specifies CATSESGLGGIQYF.

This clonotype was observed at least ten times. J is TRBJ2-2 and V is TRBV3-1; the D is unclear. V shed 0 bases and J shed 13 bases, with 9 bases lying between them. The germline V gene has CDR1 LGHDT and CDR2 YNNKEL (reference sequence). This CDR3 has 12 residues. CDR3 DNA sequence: TGTGCCAGCAGCCAAGAGGGAAGAAGGCTGTTTTTT. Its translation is CASSQEGRRLFF.

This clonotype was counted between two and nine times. CDR3: CASSLDSGRGVYEQYF. The CDR3 DNA reads TGTGCCAGCAGCTTGGATAGTGGCAGGGGCGTCTACGAGCAGTACTTC. The rearrangement joins TRBV5-4 to TRBJ2-7; TRBD1 might be the D (6 bases). CDR1 is SGHNT, CDR2 YYREEE, per germline (reference sequence). The V gene lost 0 bases and the J gene lost 3 bases, with 16 bases spanning the gap. The CDR3 totals 16 residues. The entire variable domain, with the rest obtained from reference TRBV5-4 and TRBJ2-7, is as follows: ETGVTQSPTHLIKTRGQQVTLRCSSQSGHNTVSWYQQALGQGPQFIFQYYREEENGRGNFPPRFSGLQFPNYSSELNVNALELDDSALYLCASSLDSGRGVYEQYFGPGTRLTVT.

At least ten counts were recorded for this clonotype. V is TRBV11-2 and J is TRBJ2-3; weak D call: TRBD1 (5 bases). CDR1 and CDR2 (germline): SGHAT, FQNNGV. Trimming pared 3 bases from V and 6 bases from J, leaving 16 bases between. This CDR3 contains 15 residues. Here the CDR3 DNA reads TGTGCCAGCAGCTTGAGGTGGGGCGACGGGGATACGCAGTATTTT. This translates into CASSLRWGDGDTQYF.

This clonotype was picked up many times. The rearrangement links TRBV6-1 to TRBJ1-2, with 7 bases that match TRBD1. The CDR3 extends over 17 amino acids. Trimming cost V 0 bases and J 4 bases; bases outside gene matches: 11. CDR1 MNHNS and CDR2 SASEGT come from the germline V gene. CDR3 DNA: TGTGCCAGCAGTGAAGCGCACGAGGACAGGACCTTCTATGGCTACACCTTC. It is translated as CASSEAHEDRTFYGYTF.

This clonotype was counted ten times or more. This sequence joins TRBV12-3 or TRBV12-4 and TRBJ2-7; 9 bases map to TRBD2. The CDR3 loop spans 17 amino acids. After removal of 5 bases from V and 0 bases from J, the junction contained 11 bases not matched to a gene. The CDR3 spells CASSPEAGGPLSYEQYF. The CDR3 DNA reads TGTGCCAGCAGTCCCGAGGCGGGGGGGCCTCTCTCCTACGAGCAGTACTTC.

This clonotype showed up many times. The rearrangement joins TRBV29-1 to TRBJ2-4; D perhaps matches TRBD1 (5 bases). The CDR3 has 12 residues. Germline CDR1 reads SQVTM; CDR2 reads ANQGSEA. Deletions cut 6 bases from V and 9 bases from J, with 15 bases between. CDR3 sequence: CSVLGAGPIQYF. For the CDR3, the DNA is TGCAGCGTCCTTGGGGCAGGTCCCATTCAGTACTTC. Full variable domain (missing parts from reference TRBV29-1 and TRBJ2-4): SAVISQKPSRDICQRGTSLTIQCQVDSQVTMMFWYRQQPGQSLTLIATANQGSEATYESGFVIDKFPISRPNLTFSTLTVSNMSPEDSSIYLCSVLGAGPIQYFGAGTRLSVL.

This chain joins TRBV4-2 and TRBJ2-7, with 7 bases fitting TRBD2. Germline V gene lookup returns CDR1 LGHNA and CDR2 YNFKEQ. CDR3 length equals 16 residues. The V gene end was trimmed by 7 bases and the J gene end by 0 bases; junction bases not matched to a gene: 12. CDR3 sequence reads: CASTAERDASSYEQYF. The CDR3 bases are TGTGCCAGCACCGCCGAGCGGGACGCTAGCTCCTACGAGCAGTACTTC.

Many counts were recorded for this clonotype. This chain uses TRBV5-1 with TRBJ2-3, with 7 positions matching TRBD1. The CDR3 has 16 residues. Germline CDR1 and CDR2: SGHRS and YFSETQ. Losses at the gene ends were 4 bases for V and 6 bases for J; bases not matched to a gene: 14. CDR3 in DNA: TGCGCCAGCAGCAAAGAACGACAGGGCCCAGGGGATACGCAGTATTTT. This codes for CASSKERQGPGDTQYF.